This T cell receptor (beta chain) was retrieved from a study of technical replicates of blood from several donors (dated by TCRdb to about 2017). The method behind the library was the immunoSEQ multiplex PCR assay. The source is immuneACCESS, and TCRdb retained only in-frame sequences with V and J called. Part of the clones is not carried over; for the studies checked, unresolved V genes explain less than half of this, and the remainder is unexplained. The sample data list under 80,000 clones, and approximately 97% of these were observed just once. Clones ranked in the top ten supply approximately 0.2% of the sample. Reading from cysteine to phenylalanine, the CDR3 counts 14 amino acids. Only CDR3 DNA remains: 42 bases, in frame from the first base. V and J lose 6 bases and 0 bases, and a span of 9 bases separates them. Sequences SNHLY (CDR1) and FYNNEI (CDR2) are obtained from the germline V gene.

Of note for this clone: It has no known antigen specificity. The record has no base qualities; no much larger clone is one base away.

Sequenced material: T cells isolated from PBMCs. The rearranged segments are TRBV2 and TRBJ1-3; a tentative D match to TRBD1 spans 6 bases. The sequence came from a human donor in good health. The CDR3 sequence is CASRTDSSGNTIYF. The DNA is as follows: TGTGCCAGCAGGACGGACAGCTCTGGAAACACCATATATTTT.